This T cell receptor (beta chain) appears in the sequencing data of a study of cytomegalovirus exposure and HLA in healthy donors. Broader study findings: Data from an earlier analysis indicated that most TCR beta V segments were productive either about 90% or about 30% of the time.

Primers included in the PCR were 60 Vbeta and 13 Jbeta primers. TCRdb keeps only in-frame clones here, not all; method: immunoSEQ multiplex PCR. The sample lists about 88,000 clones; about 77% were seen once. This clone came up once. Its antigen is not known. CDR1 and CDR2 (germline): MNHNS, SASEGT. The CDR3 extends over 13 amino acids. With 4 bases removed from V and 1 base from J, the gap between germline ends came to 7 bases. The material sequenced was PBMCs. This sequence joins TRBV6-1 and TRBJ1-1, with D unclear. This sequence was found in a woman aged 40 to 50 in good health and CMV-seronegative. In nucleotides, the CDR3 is TGTGCCAGCAGTGGATACTCGAACACTGAAGCTTTCTTT. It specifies CASSGYSNTEAFF.